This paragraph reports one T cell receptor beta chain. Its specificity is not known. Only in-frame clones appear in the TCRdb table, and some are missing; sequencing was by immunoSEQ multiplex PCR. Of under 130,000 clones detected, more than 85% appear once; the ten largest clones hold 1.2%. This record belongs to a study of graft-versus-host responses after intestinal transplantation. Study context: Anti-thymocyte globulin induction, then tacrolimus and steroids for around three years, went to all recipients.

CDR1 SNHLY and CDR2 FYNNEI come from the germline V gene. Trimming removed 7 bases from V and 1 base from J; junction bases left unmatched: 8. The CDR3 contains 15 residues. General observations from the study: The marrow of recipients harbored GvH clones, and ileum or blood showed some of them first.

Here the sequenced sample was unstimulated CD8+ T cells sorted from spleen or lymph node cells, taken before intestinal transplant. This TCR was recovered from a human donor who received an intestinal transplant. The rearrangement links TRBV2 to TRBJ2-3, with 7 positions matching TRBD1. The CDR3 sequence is CASNKGGLGTDTQYF. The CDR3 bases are TGTGCCAGCAACAAAGGGGGCCTGGGCACAGATACGCAGTATTTT.